Shown below are 26 T cell receptor beta chains from a single sample sequenced in a study of T-cell memory formation after mild COVID-19. TCRdb reanalysed the 5' RACE reads using MiXCR and keeps one entry per CDR3 protein. The sample includes about 250,000 distinct CDR3 sequences, roughly 15% seen only once; the top ten take 2% to 2.5%. The sequencing input was PBMCs or a T cell subset sorted from them (not recorded which). All receptors come from an adult woman who had mild COVID-19 (a few samples of this study predate the infection). Cell type and time point are not known.

This chain joins TRBV20-1 and TRBJ2-3, with D possibly being TRBD2 (6 bases). The CDR3 contains 14 residues. Trimming stripped 0 bases from V and 4 bases from J, with 11 bases between. CDR1 and CDR2 from the germline V gene are DFQATT and SNEGSKA (reference sequence). The CDR3 DNA is TGCAGTGCTAGAGACGCGGGAAGGGCAGATACGCAGTATTTT. It encodes CSARDAGRADTQYF.

This clonotype was picked up a small number of times. This chain uses TRBV12-3 or TRBV12-4 with TRBJ2-1; D is possibly TRBD1 or TRBD2 (7 bases each). The V and J ends lost 5 bases and 4 bases respectively, with 15 bases between them. CDR3 size: 15 residues. CDR3 coding DNA: TGTGCCAGCAGTCTCAGGGGGGGCCTTTACAATGAGCAGTTCTTC. It encodes CASSLRGGLYNEQFF.

In nucleotides, the CDR3 is TGTGCCAGCAGTTATTACAGGGAGGGCGGCTACACCTTC. Translated, it gives CASSYYREGGYTF. The chain couples TRBV6-6 to TRBJ1-2; weak D call: TRBD1 (6 bases). Germline CDR1 MNHNY, CDR2 SVGAGI (reference sequence). The CDR3 is made up of 13 amino acids. V lost 3 bases and J 8 bases, leaving 13 bases between the germline ends.

This clonotype was counted a few times. V is TRBV29-1 and J is TRBJ2-1; perhaps D is TRBD1 or TRBD2 (5 bases each). Trimming pared 8 bases from V and 5 bases from J, leaving 16 bases between. The CDR3 consists of 13 residues. Per the germline V gene, CDR1 is SQVTM and CDR2 is ANQGSEA. CDR3 loop: CSLTRDGDNEQFF. CDR3 nucleotides: TGCAGCCTTACCCGGGACGGGGACAATGAGCAGTTCTTC.

This clonotype occurred a few times. This CDR3 reads CASSLGTGGGIAGELFF. CDR3 DNA sequence: TGTGCCAGCAGCTTGGGGACAGGGGGCGGAATAGCCGGGGAGCTGTTTTTT. The rearrangement joins TRBV11-3 to TRBJ2-2; 12 positions agree with TRBD1. In germline, CDR1 is SGHNT, CDR2 YENEEA. CDR3 size: 17 residues. The ends lost 3 bases at V and 6 bases at J; junction bases unmatched: 8.

This clonotype was counted a few times. J is TRBJ2-1 and V is TRBV12-3 or TRBV12-4; D perhaps matches TRBD2 (7 bases). Trimming cost V 3 bases and J 8 bases, with 20 bases left between them. The CDR3 is made up of 16 amino acids. CDR3 DNA: TGTGCCAGCAGTTTTTTAGCGGCAAGGGGGGGCGATGAGCAGTTCTTC. This translates into CASSFLAARGGDEQFF.

J is TRBJ2-7 and V is TRBV11-2; D unclear. The CDR3 consists of 14 residues. Germline V gives CDR1 SGHAT, CDR2 FQNNGV. Trimming left V 0 bases short and J 2 bases short, with 8 bases between. Here the CDR3 reads CASSLEYSAYEQYF. The CDR3 coding sequence is TGTGCCAGCAGCTTAGAGTATTCGGCCTACGAGCAGTACTTC.

The chain couples TRBV2 to TRBJ2-7; the match to TRBD1 covers 7 bases. Germline CDR1 SNHLY, CDR2 FYNNEI. CDR3 length: 14 residues. The junction had 10 bases not matched to a gene; V was cut back by 5 bases and J by 6 bases. The CDR3 spells CASSRMGTVFEQYF. CDR3 nucleotides: TGTGCCAGCAGTCGAATGGGGACAGTCTTCGAGCAGTACTTC.

The chain combines TRBV10-3 with TRBJ2-7, with 11 bases identical to TRBD2. This CDR3 contains 16 residues. Germline loops: CDR1 ENHRY, CDR2 SYGVKD. V lost 2 bases, J lost 2 bases, and 5 bases stayed unmatched. The CDR3 bases are TGTGCCATCAGTGAGGGAGTAGCGGGAGGGACCTACGAGCAGTACTTC. Translating gives CAISEGVAGGTYEQYF.

The chain is built from TRBV15 and TRBJ2-2; maybe TRBD1 (5 bases). Germline values: CDR1 LNHNV, CDR2 YYDKDF (reference sequence). The CDR3 runs 20 residues. Between the trimmed V and J ends, which lost 1 base and 3 bases, there was a span of 24 bases. CDR3: CATSRALYPLQGVDTGELFF. CDR3 coding DNA: TGTGCCACCAGCAGAGCTCTATATCCACTTCAGGGCGTGGACACCGGGGAGCTGTTTTTT.

The chain couples TRBV12-3 or TRBV12-4 to TRBJ1-1, with a tentative D call TRBD1 (5 bases). This CDR3 comprises 13 residues. Trimming took 5 bases from V and 0 from J, leaving 7 bases between them. CDR3 amino acids: CASSRQMNTEAFF. The CDR3 region has the DNA TGTGCCAGCAGTCGACAGATGAACACTGAAGCTTTCTTT.

This clonotype has a handful of counts. This chain links TRBV6-1 with TRBJ1-2; TRBD1 matches at 7 bases. The V and J ends lost 0 bases and 7 bases, in that order; junction bases with no gene match: 5. The V gene's germline CDR1 is MNHNS and CDR2 SASEGT. The CDR3 loop spans 14 amino acids. In DNA form, the CDR3 reads TGTGCCAGCAGTGAAGCGTGGACAGGCTCTGGCTACACCTTC. Translated: CASSEAWTGSGYTF.

The chain carries TRBV24-1 and TRBJ2-1; D might be TRBD1 (6 bases). Germline V lookup: CDR1 KGHDR, CDR2 SFDVKD. The CDR3 covers 14 residues. V dropped 7 bases and J dropped 4 bases, with 13 bases sitting between them. The CDR3 coding sequence is TGTGCCACCAGCGAGGACAGCAAGTACAATGAGCAGTTCTTC. Amino acid sequence: CATSEDSKYNEQFF.

This clonotype was picked up a small number of times. V gene TRBV5-6 combines with J gene TRBJ2-5; D gene uncertain. The length of the CDR3 is 14 residues. Germline V gives CDR1 SGHDT, CDR2 YYEEEE. Trimming left V 0 bases short and J 0 bases short, with 6 bases between. The CDR3 spells CASSLVVNQETQYF. Here the CDR3 DNA reads TGTGCCAGCAGCTTGGTGGTCAACCAAGAGACCCAGTACTTC.

The rearrangement joins TRBV20-1 to TRBJ2-7; D is perhaps TRBD1 or TRBD2 (6 bases each). The germline V and J ends were trimmed by 7 bases and 0 bases, with 7 bases remaining between them. Per the germline V gene, CDR1 is DFQATT and CDR2 is SNEGSKA (reference sequence). The CDR3 spans 11 residues. CDR3 sequence reads: CSGGASYEQYF. The CDR3, as DNA: TGCAGTGGGGGGGCCTCCTACGAGCAGTACTTC.

This clonotype was seen only a few times. The chain joins TRBV5-6 to TRBJ2-7; TRBD1 matches 10 bases. Germline assignment: CDR1 SGHDT and CDR2 YYEEEE. The CDR3 totals 14 residues. The junction had 3 bases not matched to a gene; V was cut back by 4 bases and J by 2 bases. CDR3 region: CASSRTGGTYEQYF. The DNA of the CDR3 is TGTGCCAGCAGCCGGACAGGGGGGACCTACGAGCAGTACTTC.

In this sample, this clonotype turned up a few times. V gene TRBV12-3 or TRBV12-4 combines with J gene TRBJ2-5; 10 nucleotides agree with TRBD2. This CDR3 has 15 amino acids. The V and J ends lost 3 bases and 4 bases, in that order; junction bases with no gene match: 5. CDR3 bases: TGTGCCAGCAGTTTTTCCAGCGGGAGGGTAGAGACCCAGTACTTC. This codes for CASSFSSGRVETQYF.

V and J are TRBV3-1 and TRBJ2-1; weak D call: TRBD1 (5 bases). Per germline, CDR1 LGHDT and CDR2 YNNKEL (reference sequence). V was shortened by 5 bases and J by 7 bases, with 9 bases between the two germline ends. This CDR3 has 12 amino acids. The chain's CDR3 is CASSYQGNEQFF. The CDR3 nucleotides read TGTGCCAGCAGCTATCAGGGTAATGAGCAGTTCTTC.

The chain employs TRBV9 and TRBJ1-6; D call uncertain. V was shortened by 0 bases and J by 13 bases, with 11 bases between the two germline ends. CDR1 SGDLS and CDR2 YYNGEE come from the germline V gene. The CDR3 is 13 residues long. The chain's CDR3 is CASSVVAGRPLHF. The CDR3 DNA reads TGTGCCAGCAGCGTAGTGGCAGGACGGCCCCTCCACTTT.

Only a few counts were recorded for this clonotype. The rearrangement uses TRBV7-2 and TRBJ1-2; D remains ambiguous. V was shortened by 4 bases and J by 3 bases, with 9 bases between the two germline ends. CDR1 is SGHTA, CDR2 FQGNSA, per germline. The length of the CDR3 is 13 residues. CDR3 amino acids: CASSSFPYYGYTF. CDR3 nucleotide sequence: TGTGCCAGCAGCTCCTTTCCCTACTATGGCTACACCTTC.

CDR3 nucleotide sequence: TGTGCCAGCTCACCAACCACGTTCGTCGATTCAGATACGCAGTATTTT. Residues: CASSPTTFVDSDTQYF. The chain combines TRBV18 with TRBJ2-3; D remains ambiguous. The CDR3 has 16 amino acids. V lost 2 bases, J lost 4 bases, and 16 bases lay in between. Per germline, CDR1 KGHSH and CDR2 LQKENI.

A few counts support this clonotype. CDR3 sequence reads: CATSSGTGELFF. CDR3 in DNA: TGTGCCACCTCCTCCGGCACCGGGGAGCTGTTTTTT. This rearrangement joins TRBV15 to TRBJ2-2, with no clear D. Trimming removed 8 bases from V and 4 bases from J, with 8 bases in between. The germline gives CDR1 LNHNV, CDR2 YYDKDF (reference sequence). The CDR3 runs 12 residues.

This rearrangement joins TRBV27 to TRBJ2-5; D gene uncertain. With 3 bases removed from V and 5 bases from J, the gap between germline ends came to 10 bases. Germline V gene sequence: CDR1 MNHEY, CDR2 SMNVEV (reference sequence). This CDR3 is 13 amino acids long. The CDR3 DNA follows: TGTGCCAGCAGTTTTTTCCCTGGGGAGACCCAGTACTTC. Its translation: CASSFFPGETQYF.

The chain is built from TRBV4-1 and TRBJ2-1; D remains unclear. The CDR3 spans 16 residues. V was cut by 1 base and J by 2 bases, with 12 bases left in between. Germline loops: CDR1 MGHRA, CDR2 YSYEKL. In nucleotides, the CDR3 is TGCGCCAGCAGCCAAGCGGCTAGGGTAACCTACAATGAGCAGTTCTTC. Protein sequence: CASSQAARVTYNEQFF.

The chain combines TRBV12-3 or TRBV12-4 with TRBJ1-2; no definite D call. This CDR3 contains 13 residues. V was cut by 4 bases and J by 8 bases, with 14 bases left in between. CDR3 sequence (DNA): TGTGCCAGCAGTTCCCCGGCCTATGGAGGCTACACCTTC. Amino acids: CASSSPAYGGYTF.

This clonotype has more than one count but fewer than ten. The chain recombines TRBV7-2 with TRBJ2-5, with a tentative D call TRBD2 (6 bases). Germline CDR1 is SGHTA and CDR2 is FQGNSA. V lost 4 bases and J lost 2, with 14 bases in between. The CDR3 is 15 residues long. The DNA for the CDR3 is TGTGCCAGCAGCTCGGATGGCGGGGAACAAGAGACCCAGTACTTC. This encodes CASSSDGGEQETQYF.